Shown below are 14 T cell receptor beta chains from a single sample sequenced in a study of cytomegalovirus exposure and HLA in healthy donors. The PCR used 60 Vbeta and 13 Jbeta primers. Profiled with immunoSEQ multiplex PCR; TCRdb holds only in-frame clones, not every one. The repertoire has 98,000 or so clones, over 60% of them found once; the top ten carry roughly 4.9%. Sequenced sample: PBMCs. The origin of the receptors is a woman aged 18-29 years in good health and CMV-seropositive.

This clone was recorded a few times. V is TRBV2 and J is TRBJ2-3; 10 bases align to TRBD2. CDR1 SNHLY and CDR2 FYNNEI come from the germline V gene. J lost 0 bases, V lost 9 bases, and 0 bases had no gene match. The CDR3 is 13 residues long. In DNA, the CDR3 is TGTGCCAGGACTAGCGGGAGCACAGATACGCAGTATTTT. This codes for CARTSGSTDTQYF.

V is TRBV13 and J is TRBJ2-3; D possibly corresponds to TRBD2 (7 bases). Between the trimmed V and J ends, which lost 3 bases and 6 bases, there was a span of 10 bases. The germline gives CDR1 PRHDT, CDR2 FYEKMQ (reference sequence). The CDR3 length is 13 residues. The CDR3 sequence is CASSLKGGDTQYF. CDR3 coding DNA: TGTGCCAGCAGCTTGAAGGGGGGGGATACGCAGTATTTT.

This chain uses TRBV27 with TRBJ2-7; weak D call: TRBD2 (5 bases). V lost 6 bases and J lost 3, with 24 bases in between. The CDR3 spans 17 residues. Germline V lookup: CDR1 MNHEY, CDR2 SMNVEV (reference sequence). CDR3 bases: TGTGCCAGCAGCACTACGCCCCTGGTTCGAGGGATCTACGAGCAGTACTTC. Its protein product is CASSTTPLVRGIYEQYF.

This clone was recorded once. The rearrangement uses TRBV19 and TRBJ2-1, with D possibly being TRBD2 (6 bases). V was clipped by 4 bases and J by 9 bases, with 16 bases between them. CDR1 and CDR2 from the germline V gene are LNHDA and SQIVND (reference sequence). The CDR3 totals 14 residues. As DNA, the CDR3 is TGTGCCAGTAGTAGCCTAGCGCCTGGGGGTGAGCAGTTCTTC. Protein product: CASSSLAPGGEQFF.

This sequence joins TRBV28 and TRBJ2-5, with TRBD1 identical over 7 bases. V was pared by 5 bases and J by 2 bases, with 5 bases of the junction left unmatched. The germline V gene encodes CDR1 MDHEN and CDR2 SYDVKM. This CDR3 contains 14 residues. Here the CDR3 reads CASSARDSQETQYF. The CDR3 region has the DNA TGTGCCAGCAGTGCCCGGGACAGTCAAGAGACCCAGTACTTC.

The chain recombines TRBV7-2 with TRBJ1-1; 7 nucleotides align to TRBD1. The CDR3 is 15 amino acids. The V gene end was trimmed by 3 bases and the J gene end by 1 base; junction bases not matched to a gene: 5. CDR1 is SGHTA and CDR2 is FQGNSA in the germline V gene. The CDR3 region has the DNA TGTGCCAGCAGCTTGTCTTGGACAGGGAACACTGAAGCTTTCTTT. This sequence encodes CASSLSWTGNTEAFF.

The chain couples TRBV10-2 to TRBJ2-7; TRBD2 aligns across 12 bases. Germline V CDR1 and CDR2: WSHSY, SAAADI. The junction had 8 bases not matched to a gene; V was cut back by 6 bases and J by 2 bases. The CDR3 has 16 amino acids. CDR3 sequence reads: CASRSKLAGGTYEQYF. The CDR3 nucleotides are TGCGCCAGCAGATCTAAACTAGCGGGGGGAACCTACGAGCAGTACTTC.

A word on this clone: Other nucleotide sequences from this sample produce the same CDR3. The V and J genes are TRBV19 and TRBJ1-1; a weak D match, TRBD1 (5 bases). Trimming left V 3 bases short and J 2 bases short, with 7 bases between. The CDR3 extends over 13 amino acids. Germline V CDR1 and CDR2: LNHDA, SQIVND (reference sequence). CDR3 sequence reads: CASSITGNTEAFF. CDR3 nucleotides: TGTGCCAGTAGTATTACAGGTAACACTGAAGCTTTCTTT.

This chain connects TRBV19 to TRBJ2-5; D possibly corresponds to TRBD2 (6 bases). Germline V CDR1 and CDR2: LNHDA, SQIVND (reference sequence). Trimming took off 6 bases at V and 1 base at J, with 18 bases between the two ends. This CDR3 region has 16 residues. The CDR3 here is CASRRWASETQETQYF. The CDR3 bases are TGTGCCAGTAGGCGATGGGCTAGCGAAACCCAAGAGACCCAGTACTTC.

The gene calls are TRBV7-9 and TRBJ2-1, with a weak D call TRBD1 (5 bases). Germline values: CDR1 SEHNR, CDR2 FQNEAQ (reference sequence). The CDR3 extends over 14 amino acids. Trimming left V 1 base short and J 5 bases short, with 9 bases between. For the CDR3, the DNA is TGTGCCAGCAGCTTAGATGGACAAAACAATGAGCAGTTCTTC. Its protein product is CASSLDGQNNEQFF.

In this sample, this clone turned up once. The CDR3 is CAWTSPSEQYF. CDR3 nucleotide sequence: TGTGCCTGGACGTCCCCTTCCGAGCAGTACTTC. The J gene is TRBJ2-7, the V gene TRBV30; D gene uncertain. The CDR3 spans 11 residues. The V gene lost 4 bases and the J gene lost 6 bases, with 10 bases spanning the gap. CDR1 is GTSNPN and CDR2 is SVGIG in the germline V gene (reference sequence).

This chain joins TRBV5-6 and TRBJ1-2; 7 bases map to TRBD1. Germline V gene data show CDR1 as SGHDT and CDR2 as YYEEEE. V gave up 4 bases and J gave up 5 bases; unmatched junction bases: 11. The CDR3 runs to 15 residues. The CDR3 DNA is TGTGCCAGCAGCCAGCCAGACAGGGTGTGGTATGGCTACACCTTC. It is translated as CASSQPDRVWYGYTF.

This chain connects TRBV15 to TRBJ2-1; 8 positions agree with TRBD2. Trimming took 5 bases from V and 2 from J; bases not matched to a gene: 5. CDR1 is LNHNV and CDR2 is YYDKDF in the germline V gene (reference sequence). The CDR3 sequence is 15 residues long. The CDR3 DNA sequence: TGTGCCACCAGCCTCGGGAGGGCCCCCTACAATGAGCAGTTCTTC. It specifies CATSLGRAPYNEQFF.

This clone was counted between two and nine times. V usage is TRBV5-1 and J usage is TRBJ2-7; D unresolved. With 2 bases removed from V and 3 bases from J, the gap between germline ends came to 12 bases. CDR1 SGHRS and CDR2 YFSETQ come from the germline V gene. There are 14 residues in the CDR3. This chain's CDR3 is CASSLGPGSYEQYF. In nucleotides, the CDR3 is TGCGCCAGCAGCTTAGGTCCGGGTAGCTACGAGCAGTACTTC.